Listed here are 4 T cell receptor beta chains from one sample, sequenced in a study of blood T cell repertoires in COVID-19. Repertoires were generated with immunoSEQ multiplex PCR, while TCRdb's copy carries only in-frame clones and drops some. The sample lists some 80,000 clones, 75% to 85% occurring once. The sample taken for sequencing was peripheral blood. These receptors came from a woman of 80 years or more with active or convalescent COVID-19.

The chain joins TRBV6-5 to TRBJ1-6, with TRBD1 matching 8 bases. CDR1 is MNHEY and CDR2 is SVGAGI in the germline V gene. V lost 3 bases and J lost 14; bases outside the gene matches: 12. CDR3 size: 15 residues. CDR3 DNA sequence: TGTGCCAGCAGTTATTACAGGGGGTACAGTTTATCCCTCCACTTT. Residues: CASSYYRGYSLSLHF.

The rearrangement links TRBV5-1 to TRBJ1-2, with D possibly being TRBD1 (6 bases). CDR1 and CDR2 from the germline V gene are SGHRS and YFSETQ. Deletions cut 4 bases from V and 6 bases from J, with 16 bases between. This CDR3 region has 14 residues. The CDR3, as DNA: TGCGCCAGCAGCCAAACAAGACAGGAGCATGGCTACACCTTC. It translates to CASSQTRQEHGYTF. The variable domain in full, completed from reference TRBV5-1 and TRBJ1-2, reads KAGVTQTPRYLIKTRGQQVTLSCSPISGHRSVSWYQQTPGQGLQFLFEYFSETQRNKGNFPGRFSGRQFSNSRSEMNVSTLELGDSALYLCASSQTRQEHGYTFGSGTRLTVV.

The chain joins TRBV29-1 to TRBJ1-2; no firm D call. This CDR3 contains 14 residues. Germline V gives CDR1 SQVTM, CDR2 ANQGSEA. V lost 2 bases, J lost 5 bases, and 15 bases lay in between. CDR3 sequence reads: CSVEPISGVYGYTF. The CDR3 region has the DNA TGCAGCGTTGAACCGATCAGCGGCGTGTATGGCTACACCTTC.

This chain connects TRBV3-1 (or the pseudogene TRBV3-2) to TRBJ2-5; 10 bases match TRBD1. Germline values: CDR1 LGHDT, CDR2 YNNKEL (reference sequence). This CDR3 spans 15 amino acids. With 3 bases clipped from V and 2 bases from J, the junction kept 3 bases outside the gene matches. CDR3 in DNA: TGTGCCAGCAGCCATTGGGGACAGGGGCAAGAGACCCAGTACTTC. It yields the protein CASSHWGQGQETQYF.